Following are 26 T cell receptor beta chains from one sample sequenced in a study of cytomegalovirus exposure and HLA in healthy donors (dated by TCRdb to 2017 to 2019). Library preparation used the immunoSEQ multiplex PCR assay. TCRdb carries this immuneACCESS record with in-frame sequences only. Its versions omit some clonotypes, under half of them owing to an unresolved V gene in the studies checked, with the rest unexplained. Recorded for this sample are 110,000 or so clones; roughly 90% of them occurred a single time. The ten most abundant clones make up about 2% of the sample. Sequencing was carried out using PBMCs. All receptors derive from a woman younger than 30 in good health and CMV-seronegative.

In its sample, this clone was seen a few times. The chain uses TRBV29-1 and TRBJ2-7, with TRBD1 matching 9 bases. The CDR3 extends over 14 amino acids. Germline V lookup: CDR1 SQVTM, CDR2 ANQGSEA. With V trimmed by 0 bases and J by 2 bases, 2 bases remained unmatched. The CDR3: CSVEEQGAAYEQYF. Here the CDR3 DNA reads TGCAGCGTTGAAGAACAGGGGGCGGCCTACGAGCAGTACTTC.

The rearrangement links TRBV28 to TRBJ2-7, with a tentative D call TRBD1 (5 bases). Germline V gene lookup returns CDR1 MDHEN and CDR2 SYDVKM. The ends were cut back, 3 bases at V and 0 bases at J, with 18 bases in the middle. The CDR3 is made up of 17 amino acids. This chain's CDR3 is CASSFKYSTVPSYEQYF. CDR3 DNA: TGTGCCAGCAGTTTCAAATACTCGACAGTCCCCTCCTACGAGCAGTACTTC.

V and J are TRBV6-1 and TRBJ2-7; D might be TRBD2 (6 bases). Germline CDR1 is MNHNS and CDR2 is SASEGT. The CDR3 sequence is 13 residues long. Trimming stripped 7 bases from V and 5 bases from J, with 15 bases between. CDR3 DNA: TGTGCCAGCAAACCGCGGGATGTCCACGAGCAGTACTTC. It specifies CASKPRDVHEQYF.

The chain carries TRBV7-9 and TRBJ2-1; 7 bases map to TRBD2. The CDR3 covers 15 residues. The germline V gene has CDR1 SEHNR and CDR2 FQNEAQ (reference sequence). V was pared by 3 bases and J by 7 bases, with 9 bases of the junction left unmatched. The DNA of the CDR3 is TGTGCCAGCAGCTTCCGGACTAGTGGGGTGAATGAGCAGTTCTTC. Translated: CASSFRTSGVNEQFF.

The genes are TRBV5-1 and TRBJ2-1, with D perhaps matching TRBD1 (5 bases). CDR1 is SGHRS, CDR2 YFSETQ, per germline. This CDR3 is 18 amino acids long. V shed 4 bases and J shed 4 bases, with 24 bases lying between them. The CDR3 nucleotides are TGCGCCAGCAGCGGGTTAAGGTTTCAGGGCGAAAATTACAATGAGCAGTTCTTC. Translating gives CASSGLRFQGENYNEQFF.

The count of this clone is one. This rearrangement joins TRBV19 to TRBJ1-1; D uncertain. Per germline, CDR1 LNHDA and CDR2 SQIVND (reference sequence). This CDR3 contains 14 residues. Trimming stripped 5 bases from V and 0 bases from J, with 10 bases between. CDR3 in DNA: TGTGCCAGTAGTTTACCGAACATGAACACTGAAGCTTTCTTT. It is translated as CASSLPNMNTEAFF.

J is TRBJ2-5 and V is TRBV5-1; 7 bases are shared with TRBD1. Germline V lookup: CDR1 SGHRS, CDR2 YFSETQ. CDR3 length equals 13 residues. The V gene end was trimmed by 3 bases and the J gene end by 1 base; junction bases not matched to a gene: 0. The CDR3 DNA reads as TGCGCCAGCAGCTGGGACAGCCAAGAGACCCAGTACTTC. It yields the protein CASSWDSQETQYF.

The chain recombines TRBV5-6 with TRBJ1-4, with TRBD1 matching over 9 bases. The CDR3 totals 16 residues. Germline V gives CDR1 SGHDT, CDR2 YYEEEE. The trim removed 5 bases at V and 2 bases at J, leaving 7 bases unmatched. DNA for the CDR3: TGTGCCAGCAGTTCCGCTGACAGGGGGACTAATGAAAAACTGTTTTTT. Its translation is CASSSADRGTNEKLFF.

The rearrangement links TRBV5-4 to TRBJ1-1; no reliable D call. The CDR3 length is 12 residues. Germline lookup yields CDR1 SGHNT and CDR2 YYREEE (reference sequence). V lost 4 bases and J lost 6, with 10 bases in between. The CDR3 loop is CASSAPGAEAFF. As DNA, the CDR3 is TGTGCCAGCAGCGCACCCGGGGCTGAAGCTTTCTTT.

The chain carries TRBV5-5 and TRBJ2-1; perhaps TRBD2 as D (6 bases). The germline V and J ends were trimmed by 4 bases and 4 bases, with 15 bases remaining between them. From germline, CDR1 is SGHKS and CDR2 YYEKEE (reference sequence). The CDR3 length is 15 residues. The DNA for the CDR3 is TGTGCCAGCAGCGACGAGGGACTCACTTACAATGAGCAGTTCTTC. It translates to CASSDEGLTYNEQFF.

The rearrangement uses TRBV5-6 and TRBJ2-3, with 8 bases matching TRBD2. The V segment lost 5 bases and the J segment 0 bases; nucleotides outside the gene matches: 5. Germline V gene data show CDR1 as SGHDT and CDR2 as YYEEEE. The CDR3 contains 15 residues. Written as DNA, the CDR3 is TGTGCCAGCAGAACTAGCGGAGGGAGCACAGATACGCAGTATTTT. Translated: CASRTSGGSTDTQYF.

This clone was counted a few times. An end of the junction differs from the germline gene, which may be a read error. V and J are TRBV6-1 and TRBJ1-2, with D maybe TRBD1 (6 bases). This CDR3 is 13 amino acids long. Germline V gives CDR1 MNHNS, CDR2 SASEGT. This CDR3 is CASREDRIYGYTF. The CDR3 DNA reads as TGTGCCAGCAGGGAAGACAGGATCTATGGCTACACCTTC.

The count of this clone is one. The gene calls are TRBV29-1 and TRBJ1-3, with D tentatively TRBD1 (6 bases). The CDR3 extends over 18 amino acids. Germline V CDR1 and CDR2: SQVTM, ANQGSEA. Between the trimmed V and J ends, which lost 4 bases and 0 bases, there was a span of 22 bases. As DNA, the CDR3 is TGCAGCGTTGGTCTGTTAGAACAGCAGGGGAGCTCTGGAAACACCATATATTTT. This encodes CSVGLLEQQGSSGNTIYF.

The chain joins TRBV5-4 to TRBJ2-5; D gene ambiguous. The CDR3 loop spans 14 amino acids. CDR1 is SGHNT and CDR2 is YYREEE in the germline V gene (reference sequence). V was shortened by 4 bases and J by 5 bases, with 15 bases between the two germline ends. CDR3 loop: CASSLPDAAETQYF. CDR3 sequence (DNA): TGTGCCAGCAGCCTCCCCGACGCGGCCGAGACCCAGTACTTC.

Here the CDR3 reads CASTLNNDRYEQYF. The DNA for the CDR3 is TGTGCCAGCACCTTAAATAATGACAGGTACGAGCAGTACTTC. This rearrangement joins TRBV28 to TRBJ2-7, with a weak D call TRBD1 (6 bases). With 7 bases removed from V and 4 bases from J, the gap between germline ends came to 17 bases. The germline V gene has CDR1 MDHEN and CDR2 SYDVKM. There are 14 residues in the CDR3.

The V gene is TRBV2, the J gene TRBJ1-4; TRBD1 aligns across 12 bases. This CDR3 spans 17 amino acids. CDR1 is SNHLY and CDR2 is FYNNEI in the germline V gene. V lost 6 bases and J lost 0; bases outside the gene matches: 5. In DNA, the CDR3 is TGTGCCAGCAGGGGACAGGGGGCACGTGCAACTAATGAAAAACTGTTTTTT. It yields the protein CASRGQGARATNEKLFF.

The V and J genes are TRBV6-4 and TRBJ2-1; 11 bases line up with TRBD2. The CDR3 consists of 15 residues. The trim removed 0 bases at V and 6 bases at J, leaving 1 base unmatched. Per germline, CDR1 MRHNA and CDR2 SNTAGT. The CDR3 nucleotides are TGTGCCAGCAGTGACTCTAGCGGGGGGGCCAATGAGCAGTTCTTC. Protein: CASSDSSGGANEQFF.

In the case of this clone: Sequence at one end of the junction differs from germline and may be a read error. The rearrangement links TRBV6-1 to TRBJ1-2; 8 nucleotides match TRBD1. Germline-derived CDR1 and CDR2 are MNHNS and SASEGT. CDR3 size: 16 residues. Written as DNA, the CDR3 is TGTGCCAGCACTGAATCGGGGACAGGTCGGTCCTATGGCTACACCTTC. Translating gives CASTESGTGRSYGYTF.

The chain couples TRBV27 to TRBJ1-2, with a weak D call TRBD1 (6 bases). Trimming took 4 bases from V and 3 from J, leaving 9 bases between them. The CDR3 covers 13 residues. Germline V lookup: CDR1 MNHEY, CDR2 SMNVEV (reference sequence). CDR3 in DNA: TGTGCCAGCAGTTATAACAGGGACTATGGCTACACCTTC. This gives the protein CASSYNRDYGYTF.

The chain employs TRBV19 and TRBJ1-2, with D possibly matching TRBD1 (6 bases). Germline V lookup: CDR1 LNHDA, CDR2 SQIVND (reference sequence). V shed 7 bases and J shed 4 bases, with 16 bases lying between them. This CDR3 has 14 amino acids. The CDR3: CASMADSEIYGYTF. CDR3 in DNA: TGTGCCAGTATGGCGGACAGCGAGATCTATGGCTACACCTTC. Together with reference TRBV19 and TRBJ1-2, the CDR3 gives the full variable domain: DGGITQSPKYLFRKEGQNVTLSCEQNLNHDAMYWYRQDPGQGLRLIYYSQIVNDFQKGDIAEGYSVSREKKESFPLTVTSAQKNPTAFYLCASMADSEIYGYTFGSGTRLTVV.

This clone was seen more than once but under ten times. The chain recombines TRBV7-2 with TRBJ2-3; 10 bases fit TRBD2. The CDR3 covers 15 residues. Germline V lookup: CDR1 SGHTA, CDR2 FQGNSA. J was trimmed by 0 bases and V by 7 bases; bases with no gene match: 4. The CDR3 DNA reads TGTGCCAGCACCACTAGCGGGATTAGCACAGATACGCAGTATTTT. Its translation: CASTTSGISTDTQYF.

This chain uses TRBV19 with TRBJ2-1; D is perhaps TRBD2 (6 bases). The length of the CDR3 is 13 residues. Trimming removed 6 bases at V and 7 bases at J, with 13 bases between. Germline V gene sequence: CDR1 LNHDA, CDR2 SQIVND (reference sequence). The CDR3 nucleotides are TGTGCCAGTAGGCAAACTCGGGAGAATGAGCAGTTCTTC. It specifies CASRQTRENEQFF.

This clone has just a few counts. This chain joins TRBV7-2 and TRBJ2-1, with TRBD2 matching over 10 bases. The germline V gene encodes CDR1 SGHTA and CDR2 FQGNSA. Unmatched junction bases numbered 7, after V lost 10 bases and J lost 4 bases. This CDR3 contains 14 residues. In DNA form, the CDR3 reads TGTGCCACATCCCCTAGCGGGGGATACAATGAGCAGTTCTTC. Encoded protein: CATSPSGGYNEQFF.

V is TRBV4-3 and J is TRBJ2-3; D might be TRBD1 (6 bases). Germline V gene lookup returns CDR1 LGHNA and CDR2 YSLEER. This CDR3 contains 16 residues. The ends were cut back, 1 base at V and 3 bases at J, with 14 bases in the middle. The CDR3 coding sequence is TGCGCCAGCAGCCAAGTGGGTGGGGGCGAGACAGATACGCAGTATTTT. Translating it yields CASSQVGGGETDTQYF.

V usage is TRBV29-1 and J usage is TRBJ2-5, with 7 bases that match TRBD1. V dropped 0 bases and J dropped 3; count of bases not matched to a gene: 4. Germline V gene sequence: CDR1 SQVTM, CDR2 ANQGSEA. The CDR3 totals 14 residues. CDR3 protein: CSVEEEGTEETQYF. Here the CDR3 DNA reads TGCAGCGTTGAAGAAGAGGGGACAGAAGAGACCCAGTACTTC.

The V gene is TRBV7-2, the J gene TRBJ2-5, with D possibly being TRBD2 (5 bases). The ends were cut back, 0 bases at V and 5 bases at J, with 19 bases in the middle. Germline V gives CDR1 SGHTA, CDR2 FQGNSA. The CDR3 runs to 17 residues. The CDR3: CASSLAIGAGKVETQYF. In nucleotides, the CDR3 is TGTGCCAGCAGCTTAGCCATCGGAGCCGGGAAGGTGGAGACCCAGTACTTC.